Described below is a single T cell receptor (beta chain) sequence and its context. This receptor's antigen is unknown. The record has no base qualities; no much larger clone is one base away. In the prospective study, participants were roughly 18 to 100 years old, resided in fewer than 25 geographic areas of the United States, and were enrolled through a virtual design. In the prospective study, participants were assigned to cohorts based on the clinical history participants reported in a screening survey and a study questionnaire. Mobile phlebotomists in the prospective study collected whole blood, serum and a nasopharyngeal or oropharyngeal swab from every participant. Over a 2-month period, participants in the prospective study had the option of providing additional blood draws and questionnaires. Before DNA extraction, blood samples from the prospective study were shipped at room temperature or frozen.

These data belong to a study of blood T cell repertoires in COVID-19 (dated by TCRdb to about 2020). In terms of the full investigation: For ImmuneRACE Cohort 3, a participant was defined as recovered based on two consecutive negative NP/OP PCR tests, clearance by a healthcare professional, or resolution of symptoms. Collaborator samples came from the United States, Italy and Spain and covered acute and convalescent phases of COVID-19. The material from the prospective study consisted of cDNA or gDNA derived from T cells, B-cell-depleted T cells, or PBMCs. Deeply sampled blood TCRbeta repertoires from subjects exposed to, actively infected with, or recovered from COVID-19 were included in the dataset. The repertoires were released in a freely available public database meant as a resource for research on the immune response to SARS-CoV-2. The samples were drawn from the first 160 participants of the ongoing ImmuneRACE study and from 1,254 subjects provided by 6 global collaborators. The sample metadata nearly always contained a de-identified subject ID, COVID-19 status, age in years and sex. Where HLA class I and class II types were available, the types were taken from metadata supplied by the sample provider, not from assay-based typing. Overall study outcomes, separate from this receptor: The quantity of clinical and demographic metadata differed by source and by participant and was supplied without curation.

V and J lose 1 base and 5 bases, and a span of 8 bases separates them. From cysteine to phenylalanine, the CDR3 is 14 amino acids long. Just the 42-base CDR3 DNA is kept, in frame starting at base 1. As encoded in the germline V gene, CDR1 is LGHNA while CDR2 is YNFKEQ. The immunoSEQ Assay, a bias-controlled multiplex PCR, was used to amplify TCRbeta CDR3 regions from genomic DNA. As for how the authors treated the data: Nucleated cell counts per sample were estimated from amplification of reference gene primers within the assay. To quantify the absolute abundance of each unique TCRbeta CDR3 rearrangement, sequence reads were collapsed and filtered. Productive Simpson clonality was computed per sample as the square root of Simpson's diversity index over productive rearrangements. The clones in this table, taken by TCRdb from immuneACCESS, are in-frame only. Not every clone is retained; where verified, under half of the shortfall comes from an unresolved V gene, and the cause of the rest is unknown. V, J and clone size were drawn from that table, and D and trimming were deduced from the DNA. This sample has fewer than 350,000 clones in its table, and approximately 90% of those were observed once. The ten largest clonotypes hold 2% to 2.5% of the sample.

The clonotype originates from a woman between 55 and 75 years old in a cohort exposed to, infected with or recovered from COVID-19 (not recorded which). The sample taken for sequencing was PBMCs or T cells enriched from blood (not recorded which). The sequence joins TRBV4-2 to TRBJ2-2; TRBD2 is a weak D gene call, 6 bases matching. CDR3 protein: CASSQARGTGELFF. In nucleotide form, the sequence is TGTGCCAGCAGCCAAGCACGGGGGACCGGGGAGCTGTTTTTT.